Given below is one T cell receptor beta chain in context. No antigen is known for it. The V end lost 2 bases, the J end lost 1 base, and 19 bases lay between the germline ends. The V gene's germline CDR1 is SGHAT and CDR2 FQNNGV. The CDR3 is made up of 18 amino acids. The data derive from a study of T-cell reconstitution after alpha-beta-depleted transplantation in children. Study-wide results and limits: When one year had passed after transplant, most T-cell counts and diversity came from newly produced T cells. Some patients' high day-60 TCRbeta diversity was traced to surviving recipient T cells and thymic progenitors. After transplant, at about two months, alpha-beta T cells were reportedly derived from several hundred expanded graft clones.

The TCRbeta library incorporated unique molecular identifiers. TCRdb analysed the PCR reads with MiXCR anew, one entry per CDR3 protein. Of a few hundred thousand distinct CDR3 sequences in the sample, 27% were seen once. The sequence derives from a boy in the first two years of life with Wiskott-Aldrich syndrome, due to receive a stem cell transplant. Sequenced material: PBMCs, taken before TCRalphabeta/CD19-depleted stem cell transplant. J is TRBJ2-3 and V is TRBV11-2; D is perhaps TRBD1 (6 bases). The CDR3: CASSLKRRQATRTDTQYF. The CDR3 DNA sequence: TGTGCCAGCAGCTTAAAGCGCCGACAGGCTACTCGCACAGATACGCAGTATTTT.